The sequence of this TCR beta chain was determined in a study of blood T cell repertoires in COVID-19 (dated by TCRdb to the early 2020s). For context, the study as a whole: The collaborator samples originated in the United States, Italy and Spain and spanned the acute and convalescent phases of COVID-19. The prospective study material was composed of cDNA or gDNA derived from T cells, B-cell-depleted T cells, or PBMCs. Subjects who had been exposed to COVID-19, were actively infected with it, or had recovered from it provided the deeply sampled blood TCRbeta repertoires that made up the dataset. The repertoires were released in a freely available public database intended as a resource for research on the immune response to SARS-CoV-2. Samples were obtained from the ongoing ImmuneRACE study (first 160 participants) and from about 1,300 subjects provided by 6 global collaborators. The sample metadata nearly always contained a de-identified subject ID, COVID-19 status, age in years and sex. Where available, HLA class I and class II types were obtained from metadata supplied by the sample provider rather than from assay-based typing.

Points on this clone: No cognate antigen has been identified for it. Base qualities are missing; no much larger clone stands one base away. The same CDR3 can be traced to other DNA sequences in this sample.

Whole blood was collected in K2EDTA tubes by collaborating institutions according to the institutions' own protocols. For TCRbeta analysis, collaborators shipped samples as frozen whole blood, isolated PBMCs, or DNA extracted from either of those sample types. TCRbeta CDR3 regions were amplified from genomic DNA using the immunoSEQ Assay, a bias-controlled multiplex PCR. The authors' analysis ran thus. The number of nucleated cells in each sample was estimated by amplification of reference gene primers within the assay. Sequence reads were collapsed and filtered to measure the absolute abundance of every unique TCRbeta CDR3 rearrangement. For each sample, productive Simpson clonality was calculated as the square root of Simpson's diversity index over productive rearrangements. TCRdb retrieved this table from immuneACCESS and kept in-frame rearrangements only. Not all clones are present; in checked studies, unresolved V genes account for under half, and no reason is known for the remainder. V and J calls and clone size come straight from that table; D and trimming were deduced from the DNA. The sample includes some 150,000 clones, with around nine tenths observed a single time. The top ten clones comprise 2.3% of the sample.

Overall study outcomes, separate from this receptor: Clinical and demographic metadata were provided uncurated, with the amount varying by source and participant.

The germline V gene (reference sequence) gives CDR1 as LGHDT and CDR2 as YNNKEL. At the junction V is shortened by 3 bases and J by 0 bases; bases outside the gene matches: 4. The CDR3 spans 16 residues, from the cysteine through the phenylalanine. The only DNA kept is the CDR3, 48 bases in frame from the first base. The sequence derives from a human donor in a cohort sampled during active COVID-19. Recombination connected TRBV3-1 (or the pseudogene TRBV3-2) to TRBJ2-1; TRBD2 lines up with 8 middle nucleotides. The sample consisted of peripheral blood. CDR3 region: CASSQAGGSSYNEQFF. The DNA sequence is given as TGTGCCAGCAGCCAGGCGGGGGGAAGCTCCTACAATGAGCAGTTCTTC.